This entry describes one T cell receptor beta chain. The antigen is not known. This record belongs to a study of T cell responses to AZD1222 COVID-19 vaccine. Study-wide results and caveats: Of spike-specific TCRs, nearly half reportedly target regions left unmutated in variants.

The CDR3 loop spans 13 amino acids. V was clipped by 9 bases and J by 4 bases, with 13 bases between them. Per the germline V gene, CDR1 is SNHLY and CDR2 is FYNNEI. The assay was immunoSEQ multiplex PCR, and TCRdb's table has in-frame clones only and misses some. Of 150,000 to 200,000 clones in the sample, 90% to 95% are singletons; the top ten hold just over 5%. The chain carries TRBV2 and TRBJ1-5; D is possibly TRBD1 (5 bases). The sequence was obtained from an adult who received the AZD1222 COVID-19 vaccine. The sample in question was peripheral blood, obtained 28 days after the second AZD1222 dose. The CDR3, as DNA: TGTGCCAGTACCCGGGGGTTTAATCAGCCCCAGCATTTT. Its translation is CASTRGFNQPQHF.